A selection of T cell receptor beta chains follows, all from one sample in a study of blood T cells in healthy people across ages. TCRdb fed the 5' RACE reads into MiXCR, producing one record per CDR3 protein. Here the sample spans around 2 million distinct CDR3 sequences, about two fifths being singletons. Sequenced material: blood. Receptors originate from a human donor in good health. CDR3s leave out the opening cysteine and the closing phenylalanine or tryptophan. Each record gives: J gene, V gene, CDR3 protein.

j_gene: TRBJ2-4; v_gene: TRBV20-1; CDR3aa: SANSFTGTSGGAGEQY
j_gene: TRBJ2-1; v_gene: TRBV7-2; CDR3aa: ASSLEGRGGYNEQF
j_gene: TRBJ2-3; v_gene: TRBV5-6; CDR3aa: ASSLPTGADTQY
j_gene: TRBJ2-7; v_gene: TRBV20-1; CDR3aa: SARVGTASYEQY
j_gene: TRBJ2-2; v_gene: TRBV10-3; CDR3aa: AISEPGSNTGELF
j_gene: TRBJ2-3; v_gene: TRBV28; CDR3aa: ASSGKSFSTDTQY
j_gene: TRBJ1-1; v_gene: TRBV4-1; CDR3aa: ASSQRYQGNTEAF
j_gene: TRBJ2-3; v_gene: TRBV28; CDR3aa: ASKLAGGRTDTQY
j_gene: TRBJ1-2; v_gene: TRBV12-3/TRBV12-4; CDR3aa: ASTLGRRNYGYT
j_gene: TRBJ1-2; v_gene: TRBV6-5; CDR3aa: ASTRTGVGYT
j_gene: TRBJ2-6; v_gene: TRBV2; CDR3aa: ASNRGASGANVLT
j_gene: TRBJ2-1; v_gene: TRBV29-1; CDR3aa: SAETGGDEQF
j_gene: TRBJ2-4; v_gene: TRBV29-1; CDR3aa: SVLSDGQLKNIQY
j_gene: -; v_gene: TRBV7-9; CDR3aa: ASSLFRGGGYEQY
j_gene: TRBJ2-4; v_gene: TRBV20-1; CDR3aa: SARVGGGLVLGQY
j_gene: TRBJ2-5; v_gene: TRBV28; CDR3aa: ASSFPETETQY
j_gene: TRBJ2-1; v_gene: TRBV5-5; CDR3aa: ASSPYTGGQIQF
j_gene: TRBJ2-7; v_gene: TRBV5-6; CDR3aa: ASSLESWTGTYEQY
j_gene: TRBJ2-1; v_gene: TRBV20-1; CDR3aa: SAGTGRGLPYNEQF
j_gene: TRBJ2-7; v_gene: TRBV29-1; CDR3aa: SVIPGQNEQY
j_gene: TRBJ2-5; v_gene: TRBV7-9; CDR3aa: VSSLVGTSEETQY
j_gene: TRBJ1-2; v_gene: TRBV18; CDR3aa: ASSPRDSDYGYT
j_gene: TRBJ2-3; v_gene: TRBV5-1; CDR3aa: ASSLIPRDTQY
j_gene: TRBJ1-3; v_gene: TRBV12-3/TRBV12-4; CDR3aa: ASSFGSREVNTIY
j_gene: TRBJ2-1; v_gene: TRBV24-1; CDR3aa: ATSDRHVTSSYNEQF
j_gene: TRBJ2-7; v_gene: TRBV12-3/TRBV12-4; CDR3aa: ASSLDGADEQY
j_gene: TRBJ2-7; v_gene: TRBV7-9; CDR3aa: ASSVTGFEQY
j_gene: TRBJ2-5; v_gene: TRBV5-1; CDR3aa: ASTLMGGIGQETQY
j_gene: TRBJ1-5; v_gene: TRBV19; CDR3aa: ASSKVQAQPQH
j_gene: TRBJ2-3; v_gene: TRBV7-2; CDR3aa: ASSLAGRGRTDAQY
j_gene: TRBJ2-7; v_gene: TRBV25-1; CDR3aa: ASSDRVISSYEQY
j_gene: TRBJ1-2; v_gene: TRBV6-5; CDR3aa: ASSMDGVRYGYT
j_gene: TRBJ2-3; v_gene: TRBV5-5; CDR3aa: ASSHLTEDTQY
j_gene: TRBJ2-7; v_gene: TRBV2; CDR3aa: ASRAGTSGSYEQY
j_gene: TRBJ2-3; v_gene: TRBV7-2; CDR3aa: ASSSEGGSPDTQY
j_gene: TRBJ1-1; v_gene: TRBV20-1; CDR3aa: SARQPTVVNTEAF
j_gene: -; v_gene: TRBV29-1; CDR3aa: SAPGQGCGEQY
j_gene: TRBJ1-5; v_gene: TRBV4-1; CDR3aa: ASSQGFFQPQH
j_gene: TRBJ1-1; v_gene: TRBV27; CDR3aa: ASRLGQGPTEAF
j_gene: TRBJ2-5; v_gene: TRBV28; CDR3aa: ASSLGGGVRETQY
j_gene: TRBJ1-2; v_gene: TRBV25-1; CDR3aa: ASKGPGTGAYGYT
j_gene: TRBJ2-3; v_gene: TRBV20-1; CDR3aa: SATPGLALTDTQY
j_gene: TRBJ2-3; v_gene: TRBV15; CDR3aa: ATSRPLSGGPINTQY
j_gene: TRBJ1-5; v_gene: TRBV11-2; CDR3aa: ASSLLSGAAQPQH
j_gene: TRBJ2-7; v_gene: TRBV6-5; CDR3aa: ASRQLPRGPYEQY
j_gene: TRBJ2-7; v_gene: TRBV7-2; CDR3aa: ASSLRRTGGWEQY
j_gene: TRBJ1-2; v_gene: TRBV20-1; CDR3aa: SAARILYGYT
j_gene: TRBJ2-7; v_gene: TRBV20-1; CDR3aa: SAEPISGGFYEQY
j_gene: TRBJ2-7; v_gene: TRBV27; CDR3aa: ASSWTGAFYEQY
j_gene: TRBJ2-3; v_gene: TRBV6-6; CDR3aa: TSSPSGAGGTDTQY
j_gene: TRBJ1-5; v_gene: TRBV20-1; CDR3aa: SASKTFNQPQH
j_gene: TRBJ1-1; v_gene: TRBV7-9; CDR3aa: ASSFPVNTEAF
j_gene: TRBJ2-7; v_gene: TRBV2; CDR3aa: ASNGGEQY
j_gene: TRBJ2-3; v_gene: TRBV6-4; CDR3aa: ASSDSYSSTDTQY
j_gene: TRBJ2-1; v_gene: TRBV29-1; CDR3aa: SVEEGTGSSYNEQF
j_gene: TRBJ2-7; v_gene: TRBV29-1; CDR3aa: SVVGNSGSYEQY
j_gene: TRBJ1-2; v_gene: TRBV4-3; CDR3aa: ASSPSLGLAGYT
j_gene: TRBJ2-3; v_gene: TRBV9; CDR3aa: ASSVKNTQY
j_gene: TRBJ2-3; v_gene: TRBV11-2; CDR3aa: ASSLETSGRADTQY
j_gene: TRBJ2-7; v_gene: TRBV4-1; CDR3aa: ASSQYFIGYEQY